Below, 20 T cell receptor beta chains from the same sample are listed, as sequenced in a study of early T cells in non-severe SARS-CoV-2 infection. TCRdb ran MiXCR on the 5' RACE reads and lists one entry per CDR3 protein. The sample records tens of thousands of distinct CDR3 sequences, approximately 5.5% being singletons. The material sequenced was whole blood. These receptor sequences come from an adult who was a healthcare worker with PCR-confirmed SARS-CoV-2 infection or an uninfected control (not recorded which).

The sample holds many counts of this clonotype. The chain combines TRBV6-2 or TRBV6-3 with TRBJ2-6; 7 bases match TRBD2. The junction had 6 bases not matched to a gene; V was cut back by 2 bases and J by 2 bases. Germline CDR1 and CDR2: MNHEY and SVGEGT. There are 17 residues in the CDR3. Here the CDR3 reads CASSYAGDHAGANVLTF. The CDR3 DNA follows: TGTGCCAGCAGTTACGCGGGAGATCATGCTGGGGCCAACGTCCTGACTTTC.

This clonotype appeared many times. In DNA, the CDR3 is TGTGCCAGCAGTTACATTAGCGGGAGGGGATACAATGAGCAGTTCTTC. It yields the protein CASSYISGRGYNEQFF. This rearrangement joins TRBV6-6 to TRBJ2-1, with 11 positions matching TRBD2. Trimming removed 2 bases from V and 4 bases from J; junction bases left unmatched: 4. This CDR3 region has 16 residues. Germline CDR1 reads MNHNY; CDR2 reads SVGAGI (reference sequence).

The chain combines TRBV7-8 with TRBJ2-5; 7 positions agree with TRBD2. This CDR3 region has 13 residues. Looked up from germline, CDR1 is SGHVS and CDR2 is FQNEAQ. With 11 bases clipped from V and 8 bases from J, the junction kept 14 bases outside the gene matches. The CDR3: CASLPSGEPTQYF. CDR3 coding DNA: TGTGCCTCCCTGCCTAGCGGCGAACCAACCCAGTACTTC.

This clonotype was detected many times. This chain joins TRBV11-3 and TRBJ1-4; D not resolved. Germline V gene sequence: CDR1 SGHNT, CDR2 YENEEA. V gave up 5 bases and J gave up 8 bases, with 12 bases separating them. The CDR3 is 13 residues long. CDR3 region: CASSGPYGEKLFF. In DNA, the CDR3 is TGTGCCAGCAGCGGTCCTTACGGGGAAAAACTGTTTTTT.

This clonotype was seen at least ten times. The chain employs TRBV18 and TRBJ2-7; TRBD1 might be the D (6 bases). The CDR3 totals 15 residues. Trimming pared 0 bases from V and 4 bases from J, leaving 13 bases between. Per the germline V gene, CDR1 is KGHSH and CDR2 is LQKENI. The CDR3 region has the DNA TGTGCCAGCTCACCACCTCTGAACAGGGCATACGAGCAGTACTTC. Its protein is CASSPPLNRAYEQYF.

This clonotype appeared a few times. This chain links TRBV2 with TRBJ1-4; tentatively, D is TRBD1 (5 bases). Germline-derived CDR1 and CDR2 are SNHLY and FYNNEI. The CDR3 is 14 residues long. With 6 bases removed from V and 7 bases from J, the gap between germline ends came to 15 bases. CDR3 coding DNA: TGTGCCAGCAGGCAACAGGAGTCAATTGAAAAACTGTTTTTT. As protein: CASRQQESIEKLFF.

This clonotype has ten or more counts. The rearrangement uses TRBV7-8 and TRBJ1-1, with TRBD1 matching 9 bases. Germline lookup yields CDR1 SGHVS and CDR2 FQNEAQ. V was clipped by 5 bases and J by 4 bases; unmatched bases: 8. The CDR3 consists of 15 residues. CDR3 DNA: TGTGCCAGCAGCCCCGGACAGGGGAGGGCCACTGAAGCTTTCTTT. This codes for CASSPGQGRATEAFF.

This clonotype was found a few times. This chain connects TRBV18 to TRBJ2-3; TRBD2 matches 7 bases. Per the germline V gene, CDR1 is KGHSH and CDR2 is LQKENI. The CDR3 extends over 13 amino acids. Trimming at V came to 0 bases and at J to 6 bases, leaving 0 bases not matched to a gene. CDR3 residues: CASSPPTSDTQYF. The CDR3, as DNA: TGTGCCAGCTCACCACCGACTAGCGATACGCAGTATTTT.

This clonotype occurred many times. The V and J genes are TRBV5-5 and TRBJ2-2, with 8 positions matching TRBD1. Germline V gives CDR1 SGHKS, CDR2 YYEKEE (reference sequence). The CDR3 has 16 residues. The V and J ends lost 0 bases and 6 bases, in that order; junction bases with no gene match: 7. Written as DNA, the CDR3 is TGTGCCAGCAGCTTGGCTAGGACAGGGACTCCCGGGGAGCTGTTTTTT. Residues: CASSLARTGTPGELFF.

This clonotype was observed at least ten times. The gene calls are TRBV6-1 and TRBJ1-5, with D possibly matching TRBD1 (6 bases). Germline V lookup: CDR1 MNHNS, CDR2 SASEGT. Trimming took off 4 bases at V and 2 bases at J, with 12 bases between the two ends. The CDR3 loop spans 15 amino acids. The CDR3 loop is CASSGAAGGNQPQHF. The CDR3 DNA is TGTGCCAGCAGTGGAGCGGCAGGGGGCAATCAGCCCCAGCATTTT.

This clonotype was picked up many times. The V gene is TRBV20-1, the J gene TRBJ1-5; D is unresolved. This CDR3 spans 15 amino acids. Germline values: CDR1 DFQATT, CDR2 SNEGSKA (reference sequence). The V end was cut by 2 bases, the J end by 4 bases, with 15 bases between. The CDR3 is CSARSVGSVNQPQHF. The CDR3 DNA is TGCAGTGCTAGATCCGTTGGGTCAGTAAATCAGCCCCAGCATTTT.

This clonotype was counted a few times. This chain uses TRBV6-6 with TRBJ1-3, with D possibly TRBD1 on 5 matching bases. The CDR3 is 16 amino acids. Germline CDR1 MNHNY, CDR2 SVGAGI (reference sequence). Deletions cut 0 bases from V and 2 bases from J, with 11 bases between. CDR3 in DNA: TGTGCCAGCAGTTACTCGATTGGGGGGACTGGAAACACCATATATTTT. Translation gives CASSYSIGGTGNTIYF.

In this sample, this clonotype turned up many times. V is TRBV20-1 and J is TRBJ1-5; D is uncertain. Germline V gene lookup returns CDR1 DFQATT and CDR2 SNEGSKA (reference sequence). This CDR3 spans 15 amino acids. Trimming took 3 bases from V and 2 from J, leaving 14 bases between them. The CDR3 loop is CSASRLRGGNQPQHF. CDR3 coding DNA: TGCAGTGCTAGCCGGTTACGGGGAGGCAATCAGCCCCAGCATTTT.

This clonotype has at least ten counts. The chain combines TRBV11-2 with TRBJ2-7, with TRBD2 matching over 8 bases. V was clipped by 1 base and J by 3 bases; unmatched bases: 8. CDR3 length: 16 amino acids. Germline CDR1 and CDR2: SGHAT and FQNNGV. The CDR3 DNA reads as TGTGCCAGCAGCTTAGTCCGGGGCAGCGGGGGCTACGAGCAGTACTTC. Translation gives CASSLVRGSGGYEQYF. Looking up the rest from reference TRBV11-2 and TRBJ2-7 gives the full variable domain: EAGVAQSPRYKIIEKRQSVAFWCNPISGHATLYWYQQILGQGPKLLIQFQNNGVVDDSQLPKDRFSAERLKGVDSTLKIQPAKLEDSAVYLCASSLVRGSGGYEQYFGPGTRLTVT.

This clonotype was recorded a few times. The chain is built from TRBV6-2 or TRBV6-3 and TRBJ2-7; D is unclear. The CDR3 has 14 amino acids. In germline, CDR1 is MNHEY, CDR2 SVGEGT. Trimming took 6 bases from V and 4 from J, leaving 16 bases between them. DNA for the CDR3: TGTGCCAGCAGCCAACCCCCCTTGGAGTACGAGCAGTACTTC. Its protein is CASSQPPLEYEQYF.

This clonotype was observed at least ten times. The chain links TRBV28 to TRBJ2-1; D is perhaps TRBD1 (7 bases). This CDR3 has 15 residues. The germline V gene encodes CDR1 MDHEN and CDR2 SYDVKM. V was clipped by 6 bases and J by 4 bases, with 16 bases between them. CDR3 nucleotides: TGTGCCAGCAGCCCCGACAGGGACTTATACAATGAGCAGTTCTTC. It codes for CASSPDRDLYNEQFF.

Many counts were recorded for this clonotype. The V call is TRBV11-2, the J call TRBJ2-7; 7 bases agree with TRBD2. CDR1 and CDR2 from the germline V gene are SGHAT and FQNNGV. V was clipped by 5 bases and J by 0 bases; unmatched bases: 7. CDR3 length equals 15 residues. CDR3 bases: TGTGCCAGCAGCCCCGGGACTACCCCCTCCTACGAGCAGTACTTC. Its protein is CASSPGTTPSYEQYF.

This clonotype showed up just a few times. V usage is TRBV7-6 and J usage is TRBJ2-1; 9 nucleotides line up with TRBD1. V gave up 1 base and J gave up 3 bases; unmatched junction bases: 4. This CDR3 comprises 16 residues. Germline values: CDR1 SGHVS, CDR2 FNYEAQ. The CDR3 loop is CASSLERTGVYNEQFF. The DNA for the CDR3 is TGTGCCAGCAGCTTAGAGCGGACAGGGGTCTACAATGAGCAGTTCTTC.

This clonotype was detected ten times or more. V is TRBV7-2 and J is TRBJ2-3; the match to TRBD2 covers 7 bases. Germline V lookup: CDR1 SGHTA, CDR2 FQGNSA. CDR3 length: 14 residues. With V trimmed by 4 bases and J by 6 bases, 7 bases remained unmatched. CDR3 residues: CASSSGLGVDTQYF. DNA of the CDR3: TGTGCCAGCAGCTCCGGACTAGGGGTTGATACGCAGTATTTT.

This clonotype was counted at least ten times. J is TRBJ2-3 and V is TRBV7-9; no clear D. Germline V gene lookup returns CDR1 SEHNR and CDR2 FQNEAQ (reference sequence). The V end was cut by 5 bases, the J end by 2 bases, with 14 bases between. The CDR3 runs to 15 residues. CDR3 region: CASSVRPGYTDTQYF. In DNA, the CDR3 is TGTGCCAGCAGCGTAAGACCGGGCTACACAGATACGCAGTATTTT.